This paragraph reports one TCR beta chain. What it binds is unknown. The CDR3 consists of 14 residues. The data belong to a study of T cells in localized non-small cell lung cancer. Findings and limits, study-wide: Because sequencing included only one region (of the tumor), heterogeneity remains possible. Clonality of T cells reached its maximum in uninvolved adjacent lung, surpassing tumor. A median roughly 50 of the top 100 tumor clones appeared in adjacent lung.

The repertoire was sequenced with immunoSEQ multiplex PCR; TCRdb's copy has only in-frame clones and lacks some. The data contain around 30,000 clones, around 93% of them singletons. This chain connects TRBV12-2 to TRBJ2-2. TRBV12-2 is labeled a pseudogene. Sequences were derived from peripheral blood mononuclear cells, sampled before any cancer treatment. The source of this sequence is a woman aged 35 to 75 with stage III lung adenocarcinoma. CDR3 protein: CASLGVGNTGELFF. Here the CDR3 DNA reads TGTGCAAGCCTTGGGGTTGGAAACACCGGGGAGCTGTTTTTT.